The clone carrying this T cell receptor (beta chain) was counted at least ten times. Its antigen remains unknown. TCRdb analysed the PCR reads with MiXCR anew, one entry per CDR3 protein. This table holds approximately 550,000 distinct CDR3 sequences, over 20% found once. This sample was included in a study of molecular identifiers for immune sequencing clone quantification. Study-level points and caveats: Underestimated sizes of highly expanded clones could result from identical TCR molecules that share a barcode. In a background of 950,000 to 1,000,000 naive cells, spiked Jurkat TCR RNA from one cell was reportedly detectable. Whereas clones above 20 RNA copies held under 1% of naive-cell molecules, they held over 97% of effector molecules.

A CD8+CD4-CCR7+CD45RA+ phenotype served as the sorting definition for naive CD8 T cells. This TCR came from a human donor in good health. Some libraries in this study had Jurkat cell RNA spiked in. The sequencing input was naive CD8+ T cells from blood, with Jurkat cell RNA spiked in. As to subset: FACS-sorted CD8+CD4-CCR7+CD45RA+ naive T cells.

The CDR3 nucleotides are TGTGCCAGCACCCCACCGGGTTACCAGCCCCAGCATTTT. The encoded protein is CASTPPGYQPQHF. V is TRBV6-2 or TRBV6-3 and J is TRBJ1-5, with D hard to call. Germline V gene lookup returns CDR1 MNHEY and CDR2 SVGEGT. Trimming took 7 bases from V and 7 from J, leaving 14 bases between them. The CDR3 loop spans 13 amino acids.